This T cell receptor beta chain was captured in a study of human T cells and chemical hapten exposure. Looking at the study overall: TCR yield per sample varied, mainly due to pooled library volumes. Study-level results: TCRs above 1 in 1000 frequency stayed constant with DPC sensitization.

The time point was: healthy volunteer bleed at 2 weeks. Unseparated into fractions, whole blood served as the source from which total RNA was extracted. This clonotype was seen many times. The antigen is not known. The V gene's germline CDR1 is SNHLY and CDR2 FYNNEI. The CDR3 extends over 12 amino acids. V gave up 6 bases and J gave up 2 bases, with 7 bases separating them. In the library, unique molecular identifiers were attached to individual cDNA molecules. In the study's own analysis: Across samples, TCR counts had a median of about 93,000 and ranged from about 23,224 to 700,000. TCRdb redid the calling of the RACE reads with MiXCR, one entry per CDR3 protein. The V and J calls and clone size are TCRdb's, not the authors'. The top ten clones hold 1.5% to 2% of a sample with 100,000 to 150,000 distinct CDR3 sequences, about 8.2% of them seen once.

Sequenced sample: whole blood. This clonotype originated in a male donor in good health. Some clones in this sample may be carry-over from other donors' samples. The genes are TRBV2 and TRBJ1-1; D not certain. The CDR3 bases are TGTGCCAGCAGAGCGGCAAACACTGAAGCTTTCTTT. Translated, it gives CASRAANTEAFF.